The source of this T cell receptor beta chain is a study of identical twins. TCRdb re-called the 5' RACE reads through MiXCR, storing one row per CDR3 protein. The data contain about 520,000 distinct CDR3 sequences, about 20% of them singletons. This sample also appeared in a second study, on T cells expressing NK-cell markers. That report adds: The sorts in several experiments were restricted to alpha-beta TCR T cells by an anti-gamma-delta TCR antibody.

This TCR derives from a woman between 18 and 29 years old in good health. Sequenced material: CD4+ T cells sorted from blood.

The CDR3 DNA is TGTGCCAGCAGCACCTACGGGGGGGCCAACGTCCTGACTTTC. Encoded protein: CASSTYGGANVLTF. This rearrangement joins TRBV3-1 to TRBJ2-6; no firm D call. The length of the CDR3 is 14 residues. The germline gives CDR1 LGHDT, CDR2 YNNKEL (reference sequence). The V gene lost 5 bases and the J gene lost 4 bases, with 9 bases spanning the gap.